One TCR beta chain is described in this entry. This clonotype was found many times. Its antigen is still unknown. No clone much larger than this one lies a single base away; base qualities are absent. The data are from a study of CD8+CD57+ T cells in acquired aplastic anemia (dated by TCRdb to 2016 to 2018). Some background on the complete study: Extracted DNA from sorted CD4+ and CD8+ cells averaged approximately 3 ug, ranging from about 0.18 to 27.4 ug. A CD8+CD57+ expansion meant a frequency higher than the mean frequency seen in healthy subjects. Paper-wide results and their limitations: Although 25 to 30 CD8+ CDR3 sequences were shared by patients and controls, these sequences appeared highly expressed in patients and within the immunodominant clones of patients. Patients and healthy controls showed no significant difference in CD8+ Simpson's diversity (P=0.060).

Genomic DNA was used as template for profiling of TCR beta VDJ combinations and CDR3 sequences. TCR repertoire sequencing was run on an Illumina HiSeq 2000. Regarding the original processing steps: TRBV/TRBJ rearrangement plots, CDR3 size and DJ length profiles, and Simpson's diversity index were used to assess repertoires. The most abundant DNA sequence in the deep sequencing data was defined as the immunodominant clone. CDR3 amino acid sequences were checked for sharing between subjects and were compared against published repertoires and the VDJdb database. Using fastp trimming at Q25 and MiXCR clonotype assembly, TCRdb reanalyzed the public sequencing data and kept in-frame beta chains. Rows matching on CDR3 protein sequence are summarized as one entry with the most common DNA and genes. The V and J calls reflect TCRdb's pipeline rather than the authors' work. This sample gives approximately 180,000 distinct CDR3 sequences in total; less than 60% of them show up just once. The ten largest account for about 2% of the sample.

V and J are truncated by 1 base and 11 bases respectively, leaving an intervening sequence of 12 bases. CDR1 and CDR2 are read off the germline V gene as MGHRA and YSYEKL. From the cysteine up to the phenylalanine, the CDR3 has a length of 14 residues. Here the CDR3 DNA is all that survives: 42 bases in frame from base 1. The patients picked for sequencing were ones in whom flow cytometry had shown an expansion of CD8+CD57+ cells. Severe acquired aplastic anemia was diagnosed in all patients according to International Study of Aplastic Anemia and Agranulocytosis and Camitta criteria. No patient had received any therapy when blood was sampled. The study deep-sequenced TCR repertoires of sorted CD4+ and CD8+ blood T cells from severe aplastic anemia patients and healthy subjects. Patients were enrolled in the USA under clinicaltrials.gov protocols 00001620, 01623167, 00001397, 00071045, 00081523 and 00961064. Ficoll-Paque density gradient centrifugation was used to isolate peripheral blood mononuclear cells. Before DNA extraction, CD4+ and CD8+ T cells were sorted by FACS or by magnetic beads.

Sequenced material: sorted CD4+, CD8+, or CD8+CD57+ T cells (not recorded which) from PBMCs. Recombination joined TRBV4-1 with TRBJ1-6; possibly the D gene is TRBD1, per 5 matching bases. This clonotype originated in a human donor with aplastic anemia. The CDR3 protein is CASSQVGERTPLHF. The nucleotide sequence is TGCGCCAGCAGCCAAGTAGGGGAGAGGACACCCCTCCACTTT.